The 15 T cell receptor beta chains below all came from one sample that was sequenced in a study of regulatory T cells in long-lasting Graves disease. Time point given: newly diagnosed GD, antithyroid drugs for less than 3 months. PBMC RNA served as the TCR library source. Through Arm-PCR of CDR3 regions and iRepertoire HTBI primers, TCR beta libraries were built. One entry per CDR3 protein results from TCRdb running MiXCR on the multiplex PCR reads. This sample has about 430,000 distinct CDR3 sequences; about 15% occur once, and the top ten carry about 8.3%. The sample also formed part of further work on T cells in Graves' hyperthyroidism and ophthalmopathy.

The source was peripheral blood mononuclear cells (PBMCs), collected at new diagnosis, from a patient treated with antithyroid drugs. All receptors derive from a middle-aged woman with Graves disease.

This clonotype came up many times. The chain carries TRBV20-1 and TRBJ2-1; 12 positions agree with TRBD2. The germline CDR1 and CDR2 sequences are DFQATT and SNEGSKA (reference sequence). The CDR3 contains 15 residues. Trimming cost V 2 bases and J 6 bases; bases outside gene matches: 5. CDR3 in DNA: TGCAGTGCTAGACTAGCGGGAGGGCCGGGCAATGAGCAGTTCTTC. Translated: CSARLAGGPGNEQFF.

CDR3 sequence (DNA): TGTGCCAGCAGCTTGATCGCGGGAGCCTCTGGCGGGGAGCTGTTTTTT. Its translation: CASSLIAGASGGELFF. This chain links TRBV7-9 with TRBJ2-2, with 7 bases that match TRBD2. This CDR3 has 16 residues. Germline V gene sequence: CDR1 SEHNR, CDR2 FQNEAQ (reference sequence). The ends lost 3 bases at V and 7 bases at J; junction bases unmatched: 11.

This clonotype was observed at least ten times. The V call is TRBV28, the J call TRBJ2-2; D might be TRBD1 or TRBD2, each matching 6 bases. The CDR3 spans 14 residues. V was pared by 3 bases and J by 4 bases, with 9 bases between. Germline V gives CDR1 MDHEN, CDR2 SYDVKM. CDR3 bases: TGTGCCAGCAGTTTGGGGGGCGGCACCGGGGAGCTGTTTTTT. Protein: CASSLGGGTGELFF.

The sample holds many counts of this clonotype. The chain carries TRBV3-1 and TRBJ2-7, with unresolved D. V lost 2 bases and J 6 bases, leaving 8 bases between the germline ends. This CDR3 comprises 12 residues. Germline loops: CDR1 LGHDT, CDR2 YNNKEL (reference sequence). The CDR3 DNA reads as TGTGCCAGCAGCCAATCCAAGGGCGAGCAGTACTTC. Its protein is CASSQSKGEQYF.

This clonotype was seen a handful of times. This chain links TRBV5-1 with TRBJ1-1, with D possibly TRBD1 on 6 matching bases. Per the germline V gene, CDR1 is SGHRS and CDR2 is YFSETQ. The CDR3 sequence is 15 residues long. The V end was cut by 0 bases, the J end by 5 bases, with 14 bases between. DNA of the CDR3: TGCGCCAGCAGCTTGGAATGGGGGGCAGGGACTGAAGCTTTCTTT. Translation: CASSLEWGAGTEAFF.

This clonotype was observed many times. The rearrangement joins TRBV30 to TRBJ1-5, with D possibly matching TRBD1 (6 bases). CDR1 and CDR2 (germline): GTSNPN, SVGIG (reference sequence). The V end was cut by 5 bases, the J end by 4 bases, with 12 bases between. The CDR3 spans 13 residues. The CDR3 DNA reads as TGTGCCTGGTCACCGGGGGCAAATCAGCCCCAGCATTTT. Amino acids: CAWSPGANQPQHF.

This clonotype appeared many times. The chain links TRBV30 to TRBJ2-1; 9 positions agree with TRBD2. J lost 4 bases, V lost 0 bases, and 7 bases had no gene match. The CDR3 sequence is 16 residues long. Per germline, CDR1 GTSNPN and CDR2 SVGIG (reference sequence). This CDR3 is CAWSVRWTSVYNEQFF. The CDR3, as DNA: TGTGCCTGGAGTGTACGGTGGACTAGCGTATACAATGAGCAGTTCTTC.

V usage is TRBV20-1 and J usage is TRBJ2-1, with 10 bases identical to TRBD2. V lost 0 bases and J lost 5; bases outside the gene matches: 4. Germline values: CDR1 DFQATT, CDR2 SNEGSKA (reference sequence). This CDR3 has 15 amino acids. The CDR3 bases are TGCAGTGCTAGAGATAGCGGGAGGCCCAACAATGAGCAGTTCTTC. Its translation: CSARDSGRPNNEQFF.

The chain links TRBV5-8 to TRBJ1-3, with 8 bases matching TRBD1. Germline V gene lookup returns CDR1 SGHTS and CDR2 YDEGEE. The CDR3 loop spans 15 amino acids. With 3 bases clipped from V and 0 bases from J, the junction kept 2 bases outside the gene matches. Written as DNA, the CDR3 is TGTGCCAGCAGCTGGGGACAGGACTCTGGAAACACCATATATTTT. This codes for CASSWGQDSGNTIYF.

This clonotype was observed a few times. This sequence joins TRBV30 and TRBJ1-6, with 7 nucleotides matching TRBD1. V was pared by 3 bases and J by 8 bases, with 10 bases of the junction left unmatched. The CDR3 sequence is 15 residues long. Looked up from germline, CDR1 is GTSNPN and CDR2 is SVGIG (reference sequence). CDR3 nucleotides: TGTGCCTGGAGCCTATCTGGGACAGCGGATTCACCCCTCCACTTT. Its translation is CAWSLSGTADSPLHF.

The J gene is TRBJ2-1, the V gene TRBV11-3; D unclear. Looked up from germline, CDR1 is SGHNT and CDR2 is YENEEA. V was trimmed by 5 bases and J by 8 bases, leaving 7 bases between them. CDR3 length: 11 residues. This chain's CDR3 is CASSRTYEQFF. CDR3 coding DNA: TGTGCCAGCAGCCGAACGTATGAGCAGTTCTTC.

The V gene is TRBV28, the J gene TRBJ1-2; D unclear. Trimming stripped 6 bases from V and 2 bases from J, with 10 bases between. CDR3 length: 13 amino acids. Per the germline V gene, CDR1 is MDHEN and CDR2 is SYDVKM. Written as DNA, the CDR3 is TGTGCCAGCAGCTCGGGCTGGAACTATGGCTACACCTTC. It specifies CASSSGWNYGYTF.

DNA of the CDR3: TGTGCCTCCCGCGGTTTGGACAGGGGCTCGAGTGGGGCCAACGTCCTGACTTTC. Translated, it gives CASRGLDRGSSGANVLTF. The chain joins TRBV12-3 or TRBV12-4 to TRBJ2-6; 9 bases map to TRBD1. The length of the CDR3 is 18 residues. V lost 11 bases to trimming and J lost 3 bases; unmatched junction nucleotides: 17.

This clonotype was detected ten times or more. This chain links TRBV11-2 with TRBJ1-2, with D perhaps TRBD1 (5 bases). Deletions cut 1 base from V and 3 bases from J, with 9 bases between. The CDR3 totals 14 residues. Germline V gene data show CDR1 as SGHAT and CDR2 as FQNNGV. The DNA for the CDR3 is TGTGCCAGCAGCTTAGGCAGGGAAGACTATGGCTACACCTTC. It translates to CASSLGREDYGYTF.

This clonotype was picked up many times. The chain links TRBV11-1 to TRBJ1-4; 9 bases line up with TRBD1. In germline, CDR1 is SGHAT, CDR2 FQDESV (reference sequence). V gave up 4 bases and J gave up 7 bases; unmatched junction bases: 4. This CDR3 has 14 amino acids. The CDR3 DNA reads as TGTGCCAGCAGCTCCGGGACAGGGAGTGAAAAACTGTTTTTT. Encoded protein: CASSSGTGSEKLFF.